The 18 T cell receptor beta chains in this list originate from one sample, sequenced in a study of Tregs in tolerant kidney transplant recipients. Only in-frame clones appear in the TCRdb table, and some are missing; sequencing was by immunoSEQ multiplex PCR. The data hold 92,000 or so clones, with around 90% observed a single time. Input material: CD8+ T cells from blood. All receptors come from a human donor in good health.

The J gene is TRBJ1-4, the V gene TRBV27, with 9 bases that match TRBD1. This CDR3 has 15 amino acids. Germline CDR1 is MNHEY and CDR2 is SMNVEV (reference sequence). The V segment lost 5 bases and the J segment 8 bases; nucleotides outside the gene matches: 9. DNA for the CDR3: TGTGCCAGCAGTCCTGGGACAGGGAGAGGAGAAAAACTGTTTTTT. This encodes CASSPGTGRGEKLFF.

This chain joins TRBV19 and TRBJ2-3; 7 nucleotides match TRBD2. V gave up 10 bases and J gave up 2 bases; unmatched junction bases: 6. The V gene's germline CDR1 is LNHDA and CDR2 SQIVND (reference sequence). CDR3 length: 13 residues. This CDR3 reads CATQAGNTDTQYF. CDR3 nucleotide sequence: TGTGCCACCCAAGCGGGAAACACAGATACGCAGTATTTT.

The chain combines TRBV2 with TRBJ2-2, with D hard to call. Trimming took off 1 base at V and 4 bases at J, with 13 bases between the two ends. The length of the CDR3 is 16 residues. CDR1 is SNHLY and CDR2 is FYNNEI in the germline V gene. CDR3 bases: TGTGCCAGCAGTGAAGAGGAGAATAGGAGCACCGGGGAGCTGTTTTTT. Residues: CASSEEENRSTGELFF. The complete variable domain, with remaining parts taken from reference TRBV2 and TRBJ2-2, reads EPEVTQTPSHQVTQMGQEVILRCVPISNHLYFYWYRQILGQKVEFLVSFYNNEISEKSEIFDDQFSVERPDGSNFTLKIRSTKLEDSAMYFCASSEEENRSTGELFFGEGSRLTVL.

CDR3 sequence (DNA): TGTGCCAGCAGTTCTAGACAGGGGTCTGGAAACACCATATATTTT. It codes for CASSSRQGSGNTIYF. The gene calls are TRBV27 and TRBJ1-3; 8 nucleotides match TRBD1. CDR1 is MNHEY and CDR2 is SMNVEV in the germline V gene (reference sequence). This CDR3 is 15 amino acids long. The trim removed 4 bases at V and 1 base at J, leaving 3 bases unmatched.

The CDR3, as DNA: TGTGCCAGCAGCTTAGGTATCCGGCTAGTATCAAACATTCAGTACTTC. Its translation is CASSLGIRLVSNIQYF. The rearrangement joins TRBV13 to TRBJ2-4, with D unresolved. Trimming left V 0 bases short and J 6 bases short, with 15 bases between. Germline assignment: CDR1 PRHDT and CDR2 FYEKMQ (reference sequence). This CDR3 spans 16 amino acids.

The V and J genes are TRBV5-5 and TRBJ2-2; 7 bases line up with TRBD1. CDR1 is SGHKS, CDR2 YYEKEE, per germline (reference sequence). There are 15 residues in the CDR3. Trimming took 5 bases from V and 3 from J; bases not matched to a gene: 7. The CDR3 coding sequence is TGTGCCAGCAGTCTAGGGGGCGTTGACACCGGGGAGCTGTTTTTT. The encoded protein is CASSLGGVDTGELFF.

The rearrangement links TRBV7-8 to TRBJ1-5, with 7 nucleotides matching TRBD1. V was clipped by 5 bases and J by 2 bases; unmatched bases: 6. In germline, CDR1 is SGHVS, CDR2 FQNEAQ. The CDR3 is made up of 15 amino acids. The CDR3 loop is CASSQGEEGNQPQHF. The CDR3 DNA reads TGTGCCAGCAGCCAGGGGGAGGAAGGCAATCAGCCCCAGCATTTT. Together with reference TRBV7-8 and TRBJ1-5, the CDR3 gives the full variable domain: GAGVSQSPRYKVAKRGQDVALRCDPISGHVSLFWYQQALGQGPEFLTYFQNEAQLDKSGLPSDRFFAERPEGSVSTLKIQRTQQEDSAVYLCASSQGEEGNQPQHFGDGTRLSIL.

The chain uses TRBV2 and TRBJ1-5, with D perhaps matching TRBD1 (5 bases). From germline, CDR1 is SNHLY and CDR2 FYNNEI. CDR3 length: 18 amino acids. With 1 base removed from V and 0 bases from J, the gap between germline ends came to 16 bases. The DNA for the CDR3 is TGTGCCAGCAGTGAAGGGGGCGGATCTGGGTTTAGCAATCAGCCCCAGCATTTT. This sequence encodes CASSEGGGSGFSNQPQHF.

The chain combines TRBV4-1 with TRBJ2-2; D gene ambiguous. V lost 2 bases to trimming and J lost 3 bases, with 16 bases between them. The CDR3 is 17 residues long. Germline V lookup: CDR1 MGHRA, CDR2 YSYEKL. CDR3 in DNA: TGCGCCAGCAGCCAACAAGGCGGCCTCTCGGACACCGGGGAGCTGTTTTTT. Its translation: CASSQQGGLSDTGELFF.

This clone has a single count. V usage is TRBV7-9 and J usage is TRBJ2-3; maybe TRBD2 (6 bases). Trimming left V 3 bases short and J 2 bases short, with 12 bases between. The CDR3 spans 15 residues. Germline V gene lookup returns CDR1 SEHNR and CDR2 FQNEAQ (reference sequence). Here the CDR3 DNA reads TGTGCCAGCAGCTTCGTTTCTAGCGACACAGATACGCAGTATTTT. Protein sequence: CASSFVSSDTDTQYF.

The chain uses TRBV5-8 and TRBJ1-2, with D possibly TRBD1 on 6 matching bases. There are 17 residues in the CDR3. Trimming took 2 bases from V and 3 from J, leaving 20 bases between them. Germline values: CDR1 SGHTS, CDR2 YDEGEE. This CDR3 is CASSFGTQGSFYYGYTF. The CDR3, as DNA: TGTGCCAGCAGCTTCGGGACACAGGGATCGTTTTACTATGGCTACACCTTC.

This chain joins TRBV7-6 and TRBJ1-4; perhaps TRBD1 as D (6 bases). Germline lookup yields CDR1 SGHVS and CDR2 FNYEAQ. The CDR3 sequence is 15 residues long. Trimming shortened V by 4 bases and J by 2 bases, and 11 bases separated the two germline ends. CDR3 sequence reads: CASSWGTSTNEKLFF. CDR3 nucleotides: TGTGCCAGCAGCTGGGGGACATCGACTAATGAAAAACTGTTTTTT.

The gene calls are TRBV27 and TRBJ2-7; D could derive from TRBD1 or TRBD2 (6 bases each). CDR3 size: 14 residues. Trimming removed 7 bases at V and 5 bases at J, with 18 bases between. The V gene's germline CDR1 is MNHEY and CDR2 SMNVEV (reference sequence). The CDR3 reads CASTSTGARDEQYF. The CDR3 region has the DNA TGTGCCAGCACCTCGACGGGGGCGCGGGACGAGCAGTACTTC.

The gene calls are TRBV2 and TRBJ1-1, with D perhaps matching TRBD1 (6 bases). The germline V and J ends were trimmed by 6 bases and 0 bases, with 11 bases remaining between them. This CDR3 is built from 14 residues. Germline CDR1 SNHLY, CDR2 FYNNEI. The CDR3 spells CASRADRMNTEAFF. DNA of the CDR3: TGTGCCAGCAGGGCCGACAGGATGAACACTGAAGCTTTCTTT.

CDR3 DNA sequence: TGTGCCAGCAGAAAGACAGGGGATACCGGGGAGCTGTTTTTT. This sequence encodes CASRKTGDTGELFF. The chain joins TRBV5-4 to TRBJ2-2; the match to TRBD1 covers 8 bases. From germline, CDR1 is SGHNT and CDR2 YYREEE (reference sequence). V was clipped by 5 bases and J by 5 bases; unmatched bases: 5. The CDR3 is made up of 14 amino acids. Variable domain in full (rest from reference TRBV5-4 and TRBJ2-2): ETGVTQSPTHLIKTRGQQVTLRCSSQSGHNTVSWYQQALGQGPQFIFQYYREEENGRGNFPPRFSGLQFPNYSSELNVNALELDDSALYLCASRKTGDTGELFFGEGSRLTVL.

V usage is TRBV14 and J usage is TRBJ2-3; D is possibly TRBD2 (5 bases). From germline, CDR1 is SGHDN and CDR2 FVKESK. The CDR3 is made up of 14 amino acids. V was shortened by 4 bases and J by 3 bases, with 11 bases between the two germline ends. Written as DNA, the CDR3 is TGTGCCAGCAGCCTCGTAGGCGGGACAGATACGCAGTATTTT. It is translated as CASSLVGGTDTQYF.

The chain is built from TRBV13 and TRBJ2-3, with 12 positions matching TRBD2. From germline, CDR1 is PRHDT and CDR2 FYEKMQ (reference sequence). The CDR3 contains 19 residues. V shed 0 bases, J shed 1 base, and the junction held 8 bases outside the gene matches. The CDR3, as DNA: TGTGCCAGCAGCTTAGGCCTAGCGGGGGGGCCTATGGGCACAGATACGCAGTATTTT. It is translated as CASSLGLAGGPMGTDTQYF.

The chain combines TRBV13 with TRBJ2-1; 10 nucleotides agree with TRBD2. The CDR3 contains 15 residues. The junction had 7 bases not matched to a gene; V was cut back by 5 bases and J by 6 bases. The V gene's germline CDR1 is PRHDT and CDR2 FYEKMQ (reference sequence). In DNA, the CDR3 is TGTGCCAGCAGCCAGGGACTAGCGAGTGGCAATGAGCAGTTCTTC. It yields the protein CASSQGLASGNEQFF.